These T cell receptor beta chains were read from a single sample in a study of regulatory T cells in long-lasting Graves disease. TCRdb used MiXCR to reprocess the multiplex PCR reads, holding one entry per CDR3 protein. The data show under 300,000 distinct CDR3 sequences, with around 18% seen just once and more than 20% held by the top ten. Sequenced here: peripheral blood mononuclear cells (PBMCs), sampled at new diagnosis, from a patient treated with antithyroid drugs. Every receptor here comes from a female donor with Graves disease. CDR3s include the opening cysteine and the closing phenylalanine or tryptophan. The D gene is left open where the match is weak. Rows may omit the clone size; those that give it use once, few, many or a size class.

DNA,CDR3,J,size,D,V
TGTGCCAGCAGTTTTTCCCCCCAGGCGGGGGCCTATGGCTACACCTTC,CASSFSPQAGAYGYTF,TRBJ1-2,many,NA,TRBV27
TGTGCCAGTAGTATTGCTAGCGGGAGTACAGATACGCAGTATTTT,CASSIASGSTDTQYF,TRBJ2-3,few,TRBD2,TRBV19
TGTGCCAGCAGCCAGGGCCCCCGTCTTGCCTATAATTCACCCCTCCACTTT,CASSQGPRLAYNSPLHF,TRBJ1-6,NA,NA,TRBV6-2/TRBV6-3
TGTGCCAGCAGACCCGGGACTAGCGGGAGACATTACGAGCAGTACTTC,CASRPGTSGRHYEQYF,TRBJ2-7,many,TRBD2,TRBV12-3/TRBV12-4
TGTGCCAGCAGCCGACTAGTCCACCAAGAGACCCAGTACTTC,CASSRLVHQETQYF,TRBJ2-5,NA,NA,TRBV11-3
TGCGCCAGCAGTGAGTTGTGGGGCGGTGAGCAGTTCTTC,CASSELWGGEQFF,TRBJ2-1,many,NA,TRBV10-2
TGTGCCAGCAGCTTAGTGGTGTCCACCTACGAGCAGTACTTC,CASSLVVSTYEQYF,TRBJ2-7,NA,NA,TRBV7-9
TGTGCCAGCAGCCAAGGCCAAGGGTATCTTTCACCCCTCCACTTT,CASSQGQGYLSPLHF,TRBJ1-6,few,NA,TRBV3-1
TGTGCCAGCAGTTACTCGCTTTACGGGGCGAACACTGAAGCTTTCTTT,CASSYSLYGANTEAFF,TRBJ1-1,many,NA,TRBV6-5
TGTGCCAGCAGTGACTCGGGCGTTGGGGACATTCAGTACTTC,CASSDSGVGDIQYF,TRBJ2-4,NA,NA,TRBV6-4
TGTGCCAGCAGTTTAACTAGCGGGCATGAGCAGTTCTTC,CASSLTSGHEQFF,TRBJ2-1,many,TRBD2,TRBV27
TGTGCCACTGTGACTAGCGGAGCCTACAATGAGCAGTTCTTC,CATVTSGAYNEQFF,TRBJ2-1,NA,TRBD2,TRBV27
TGTGCCAGCAGCATTAGCGGGAGGTTTGGGAATGAGCAGTTCTTC,CASSISGRFGNEQFF,TRBJ2-1,NA,TRBD2,TRBV7-2
TGTGCCAGCAGTGACAGCGCCCGCGGGTATAATTCACCCCTCCACTTT,CASSDSARGYNSPLHF,TRBJ1-6,many,NA,TRBV6-1
TGTGCCAGCAGTCCCCGGTTTGAGCAGTTCTTC,CASSPRFEQFF,TRBJ2-1,many,NA,TRBV12-3/TRBV12-4
TGTGCCAGCAGTTCGAACTTTCGGACAACCGACAATGAGCAGTTCTTC,CASSSNFRTTDNEQFF,TRBJ2-1,NA,NA,TRBV7-9
TGCAGTGCTCGGGGTGGGGCACAGCGGGAGTTGGTACAGGAGACCCAGTACTTC,CSARGGAQRELVQETQYF,TRBJ2-5,many,TRBD2,TRBV20-1
TGCAGTGCTAGCGAGTCAGGGGCCCCCGGTGAAGCTTTCTTT,CSASESGAPGEAFF,TRBJ1-1,many,NA,TRBV20-1
TGTGCCAGCACTCTCCGGACTGGGGGGGACATTCAGTACTTC,CASTLRTGGDIQYF,TRBJ2-4,NA,TRBD2,TRBV27
TGCGCCAGCAGGGCGGGCCGCGCGGGGACAGGTATATCTGAAGCTTTCTTT,CASRAGRAGTGISEAFF,TRBJ1-1,few,TRBD1,TRBV4-3
TGTGCCAGCAGTGGGCCAGGAGGCTATTCTGGCTACACCTTC,CASSGPGGYSGYTF,TRBJ1-2,many,NA,TRBV2
TGCAGTGCCTGGACTGCGGACCAACCCAACAATGAGCAGTTCTTC,CSAWTADQPNNEQFF,TRBJ2-1,few,NA,TRBV20-1
TGCGCCAGCAGTGAACTAGCGGATGGGGAGCTGTTTTTT,CASSELADGELFF,TRBJ2-2,many,TRBD2,TRBV6-1
TGTGCCAGCAGCTTGCCCGGTACGAGACGGAGCTCCTACGAGCAGTACTTC,CASSLPGTRRSSYEQYF,TRBJ2-7,NA,NA,TRBV5-5
TGCAGTGCTGGATACGGGGGGGGCAATCAGCCCCAGCATTTT,CSAGYGGGNQPQHF,TRBJ1-5,few,NA,TRBV20-1
TGTGCCAGCAGTCGTATCTGGGTGGAGACCCAGTACTTC,CASSRIWVETQYF,TRBJ2-5,many,NA,TRBV14
TGCGCCAGCAGCCAAGGGGCCTTACAGGGACAGTACGAGCAGTACTTC,CASSQGALQGQYEQYF,TRBJ2-7,NA,TRBD1,TRBV4-3
TGCAGTGCCATAAGGGGGGAACGTAATAGCAATCAGCCCCAGCATTTT,CSAIRGERNSNQPQHF,TRBJ1-5,many,NA,TRBV20-1
TGTGCCAGCAGCCCCTGGACTGGAACCGGGGAGCTGTTTTTT,CASSPWTGTGELFF,TRBJ2-2,NA,NA,TRBV7-8
TGTGCCAGCAGTCCCGGGGGGGGTGAAGCTTTCTTT,CASSPGGGEAFF,TRBJ1-1,NA,NA,TRBV28
TGTGCCAGCAGCCAAGATGCACTCACCGGCCCCTACGAGCAGTACTTC,CASSQDALTGPYEQYF,TRBJ2-7,few,NA,TRBV14
TGTGCCAGCAGCGTAGCGGGGGCTGGGGCCAACGTCCTGACTTTC,CASSVAGAGANVLTF,TRBJ2-6,many,NA,TRBV9
TGTGCCAGCAGTTTTGGCGGCTACGAGCAGTACTTC,CASSFGGYEQYF,TRBJ2-7,many,NA,TRBV12-3/TRBV12-4
TGTGCCAGCAGTTTTGGCCGAGCGGGAAACACAGATACGCAGTATTTT,CASSFGRAGNTDTQYF,TRBJ2-3,many,TRBD2,TRBV28
TGTGCCAGCAGCTTGCAACAGTTGAACACCGGGGAGCTGTTTTTT,CASSLQQLNTGELFF,TRBJ2-2,few,NA,TRBV5-4
TGTGCCAGCAGTCCAGGGCCAATAAATTCCCGGGATGAGCAGTTCTTC,CASSPGPINSRDEQFF,TRBJ2-1,many,NA,TRBV27
TGTGCCAGCGGTCCTACGGCCCTGGATACGCAGTATTTT,CASGPTALDTQYF,TRBJ2-3,many,NA,TRBV2
TGTGCCAGCAGCTTAAGGAGGACAGGGACGGGAAACACCATATATTTT,CASSLRRTGTGNTIYF,TRBJ1-3,many,TRBD1,TRBV7-8
TGTGCCAGTACGGCAGGGGGTATGGGTCAGCCCCAGCATTTT,CASTAGGMGQPQHF,TRBJ1-5,many,TRBD1,TRBV19
TGTGCCAGCAGACCCCCCGAAGAAAAACTGTTTTTT,CASRPPEEKLFF,TRBJ1-4,many,NA,TRBV7-9
TGTGCCAGCAGCCAAGCTGTTCCCGGGGCCAACGTCCTGACTTTC,CASSQAVPGANVLTF,TRBJ2-6,NA,NA,TRBV7-3
TGCAGTGCTAGAGAGTTCACAGATACGCAGTATTTT,CSAREFTDTQYF,TRBJ2-3,many,NA,TRBV20-1
TGTGCCAGCAGTTTTAGGGCGGGAGCGTGGGAGACCCAGTACTTC,CASSFRAGAWETQYF,TRBJ2-5,many,TRBD2,TRBV12-3/TRBV12-4
TGTGCTAGCAGCTTAGCCCCCTCCGGAGCGTCTACCGGGGAGCTGTTTTTT,CASSLAPSGASTGELFF,TRBJ2-2,many,NA,TRBV7-7
TGTGCCAGCAGAGGTCTCGGGCGGGAAAAACTGTTTTTT,CASRGLGREKLFF,TRBJ1-4,many,NA,TRBV27
TGCAGTGCTAGCTCAGGAAATTCACCCCTCCACTTT,CSASSGNSPLHF,TRBJ1-6,many,NA,TRBV20-1
TGTGCCAGCAGCCTCGGGGTGTCGGTTGGCTACACCTTC,CASSLGVSVGYTF,TRBJ1-2,many,NA,TRBV7-2
TGTGCCAGCAGCCAACTAGCGGGATTTTCCAATGAGCAGTTCTTC,CASSQLAGFSNEQFF,TRBJ2-1,many,TRBD2,TRBV6-2/TRBV6-3
TGTGCCAGCAGCGCGACAGGGAGCTCCTACAATGAGCAGTTCTTC,CASSATGSSYNEQFF,TRBJ2-1,many,TRBD1,TRBV9
TGTGCCAGCAGTTACCAGGGACTAGCGGGGCGGAAGCAGTACTTC,CASSYQGLAGRKQYF,TRBJ2-7,many,TRBD2,TRBV6-2/TRBV6-3
TGTGCCAGTACCCGAGCGGGAGGGCCCTACAATGAGCAGTTCTTC,CASTRAGGPYNEQFF,TRBJ2-1,many,TRBD2,TRBV19
TGCAGTGCTAGAGTCCCGAGCGGGACTGAAGCTTTCTTT,CSARVPSGTEAFF,TRBJ1-1,many,NA,TRBV20-1
TGTGCCATCAGTGGGACTAGCGACCATGAGCAGTTCTTC,CAISGTSDHEQFF,TRBJ2-1,many,TRBD2,TRBV10-3
TGTGCCAGCAGTGCCCAGGGGAACACTGAAGCTTTCTTT,CASSAQGNTEAFF,TRBJ1-1,many,NA,TRBV6-1
TGTGCCAGCAGCTTGTTACCGGGAGCCAATGAGCAGTTCTTC,CASSLLPGANEQFF,TRBJ2-1,few,NA,TRBV5-6